This T cell receptor (beta chain) is from a study of cytomegalovirus exposure and HLA in healthy donors. Study outcomes and limitations: For cytomegalovirus status, the classifier reportedly gave diagnoses with high specificity and sensitivity. Cytomegalovirus association was listed for approximately 160 TCR beta chains. Specific recognition of CMV antigens was confirmed in vitro for three chains (all CMV-associated).

This clone was seen a handful of times. Its antigen is undetermined. Germline values: CDR1 SGDLS, CDR2 YYNGEE. V was shortened by 0 bases and J by 4 bases, with 13 bases between the two germline ends. The CDR3 is made up of 15 amino acids. Libraries were prepared by immunoSEQ multiplex PCR; TCRdb keeps only in-frame clonotypes and omits some of them. The sample includes roughly 90,000 clones, around 85% of them seen just once. Source material: PBMCs. The sequence came from a man younger than 30 in good health and CMV-seropositive. The J gene is TRBJ1-2, the V gene TRBV9; D is unresolved. CDR3 sequence reads: CASSVEGGEGYGYTF. The CDR3 nucleotides read TGTGCCAGCAGCGTAGAGGGCGGGGAGGGCTATGGCTACACCTTC.